The following is a TCR beta chain sequence with its context. The antigen remains unidentified. This sample is drawn from a study of Tregs in tolerant kidney transplant recipients. Whole-study results and caveats: Validation in larger populations is needed because few patients were studied. Activated donor B cell expansion appeared to reveal the most relevant donor-specific TCRbeta repertoire.

The method was immunoSEQ multiplex PCR; TCRdb's version includes in-frame clones alone and lacks a portion of them. Seen here are around 50,000 clones, around 83% observed once, and the top ten hold less than 5.5%. Unstimulated regulatory T cells (CD4+CD25+CD127-), CD4+CD25- non-regulatory cells, CD4 and CD8 cells were FACS-sorted from thawed PBMCs. Trimming took 5 bases from V and 0 from J; bases not matched to a gene: 3. Germline CDR1 SGHTA, CDR2 FQGTGA. The CDR3 is 16 residues long. The V gene is TRBV7-3, the J gene TRBJ2-1; 11 nucleotides agree with TRBD2. The sequence came from a human donor in good health. The source material was CD4+ T cells from blood. The CDR3 DNA sequence: TGTGCCAGCAGCCCGGGGACTAGCGGCTCCTACAATGAGCAGTTCTTC. Amino acid sequence: CASSPGTSGSYNEQFF.